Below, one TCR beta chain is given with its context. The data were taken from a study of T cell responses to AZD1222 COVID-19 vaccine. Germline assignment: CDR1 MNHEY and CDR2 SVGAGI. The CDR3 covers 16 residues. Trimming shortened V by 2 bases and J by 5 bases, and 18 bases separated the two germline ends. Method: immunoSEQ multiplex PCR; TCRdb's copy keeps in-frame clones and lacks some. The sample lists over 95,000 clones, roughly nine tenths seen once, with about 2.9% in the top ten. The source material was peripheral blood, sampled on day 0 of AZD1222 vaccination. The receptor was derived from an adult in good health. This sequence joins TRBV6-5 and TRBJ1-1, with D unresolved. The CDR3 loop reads CASSYARVSAGTEAFF. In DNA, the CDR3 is TGTGCCAGCAGTTACGCTAGGGTGAGCGCGGGGACTGAAGCTTTCTTT.